This TCR beta chain appears in the sequencing data of a study of cytomegalovirus exposure and HLA in healthy donors. For the study at large: Previous work identified 95 million to 140 million unique TCR beta sequences from 200 million or so T cells. Regarding the study as a whole: A further, later analysis showed that HLA-associated TCR beta chains (compared with equally common others) were more clonally expanded.

For this clone: Antigen: not known.

The study ran its PCR with 60 Vbeta and 13 Jbeta primers. Sequenced by immunoSEQ multiplex PCR; TCRdb stores in-frame clones only, minus some. The sample comprises over 90,000 clones, 70% to 90% of which are singletons, and 2.6% rests with the top ten. Germline lookup yields CDR1 SGHTS and CDR2 YDEGEE. V lost 5 bases and J lost 0, with 9 bases in between. This CDR3 region has 15 residues. The chain employs TRBV5-8 and TRBJ2-6, with D possibly TRBD1 on 6 matching bases. This receptor was obtained from a middle-aged man in good health and CMV-seronegative. Sequencing was done on a sample of PBMCs. The CDR3 spells CASRGADSGANVLTF. The CDR3 DNA reads TGTGCCAGCAGGGGGGCGGACTCTGGGGCCAACGTCCTGACTTTC. The full variable domain, with the rest looked up from reference TRBV5-8 and TRBJ2-6, is EAGVTQSPTHLIKTRGQQATLRCSPISGHTSVYWYQQALGLGLQFLLWYDEGEERNRGNFPPRFSGRQFPNYSSELNVNALELEDSALYLCASRGADSGANVLTFGAGSRLTVL.